This entry concerns a single TCR beta chain. This sample was included in a study of blood T cell repertoires in COVID-19. Study-level background: Samples of COVID-19 (acute and convalescent) were obtained from the United States, Italy and Spain.

As processed by the authors: Reference gene primers were amplified, and this amplification served to estimate nucleated cell counts. TCRdb's table, derived via immunoSEQ multiplex PCR, lists solely in-frame clones and lacks some. That table gives V, J and clone size, and the DNA gave D and trimming. Of some 160,000 clones in the sample, about 83% were seen once. The CDR3 loop spans 9 amino acids. Germline assignment: CDR1 DFQATT and CDR2 SNEGSKA (reference sequence). The V and J ends lost 6 bases and 7 bases respectively, with 6 bases between them. This sequence joins TRBV20-1 and TRBJ1-2; D is unclear. This TCR came from a woman older than 75 with acute or convalescent COVID-19. Material for sequencing was peripheral blood. CDR3 residues: CSAGSGYTF. Written as DNA, the CDR3 is TGCAGTGCCGGGAGTGGCTACACCTTC.